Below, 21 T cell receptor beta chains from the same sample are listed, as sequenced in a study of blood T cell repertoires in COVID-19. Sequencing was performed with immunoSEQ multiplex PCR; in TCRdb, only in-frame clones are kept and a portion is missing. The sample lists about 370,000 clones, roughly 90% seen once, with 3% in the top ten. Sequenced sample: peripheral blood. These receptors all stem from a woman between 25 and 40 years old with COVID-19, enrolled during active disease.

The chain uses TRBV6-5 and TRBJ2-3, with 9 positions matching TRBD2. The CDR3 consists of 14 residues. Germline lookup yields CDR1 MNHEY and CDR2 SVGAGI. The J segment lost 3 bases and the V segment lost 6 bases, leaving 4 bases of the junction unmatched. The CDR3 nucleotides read TGTGCCAGCAGCCAGACTAGCGGAACAGATACGCAGTATTTT. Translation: CASSQTSGTDTQYF.

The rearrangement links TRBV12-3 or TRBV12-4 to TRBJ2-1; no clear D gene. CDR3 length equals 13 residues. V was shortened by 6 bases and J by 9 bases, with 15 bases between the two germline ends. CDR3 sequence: CASSHDEAREQFF. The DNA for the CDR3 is TGTGCCAGCAGCCATGATGAGGCTCGTGAGCAGTTCTTC.

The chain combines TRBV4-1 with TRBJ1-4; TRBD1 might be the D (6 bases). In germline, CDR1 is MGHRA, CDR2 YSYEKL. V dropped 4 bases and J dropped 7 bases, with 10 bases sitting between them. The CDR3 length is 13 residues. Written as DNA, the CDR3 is TGCGCCAGCAGCCGGATCAGGGGTGAAAAACTGTTTTTT. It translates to CASSRIRGEKLFF.

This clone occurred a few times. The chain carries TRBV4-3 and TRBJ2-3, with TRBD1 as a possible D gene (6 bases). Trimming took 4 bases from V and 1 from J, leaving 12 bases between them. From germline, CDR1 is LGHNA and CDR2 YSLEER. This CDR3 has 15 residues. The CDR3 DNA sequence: TGCGCCAGCAGCCCCGGACAGTACGGCACAGATACGCAGTATTTT. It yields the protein CASSPGQYGTDTQYF.

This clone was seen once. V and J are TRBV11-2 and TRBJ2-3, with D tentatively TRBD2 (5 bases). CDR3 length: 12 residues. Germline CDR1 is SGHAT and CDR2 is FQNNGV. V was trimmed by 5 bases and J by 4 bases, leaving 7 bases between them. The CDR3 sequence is CASSLSADTQYF. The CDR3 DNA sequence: TGTGCCAGCAGCCTTAGCGCAGATACGCAGTATTTT.

The CDR3 sequence: CASSYRTTYNSPLHF. CDR3 coding DNA: TGTGCCAGCAGTTATAGGACAACCTATAATTCACCCCTCCACTTT. The V gene is TRBV2, the J gene TRBJ1-6; weak D call: TRBD1 (5 bases). This CDR3 is 15 amino acids long. The germline V gene has CDR1 SNHLY and CDR2 FYNNEI. The V end lost 5 bases, the J end lost 2 bases, and 10 bases lay between the germline ends.

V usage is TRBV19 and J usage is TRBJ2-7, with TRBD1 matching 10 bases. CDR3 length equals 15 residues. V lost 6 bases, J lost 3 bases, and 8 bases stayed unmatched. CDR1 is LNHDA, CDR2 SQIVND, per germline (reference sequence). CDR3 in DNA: TGTGCCAGTAGCGTCGGACAGGGGGGATTCTACGAGCAGTACTTC. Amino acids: CASSVGQGGFYEQYF.

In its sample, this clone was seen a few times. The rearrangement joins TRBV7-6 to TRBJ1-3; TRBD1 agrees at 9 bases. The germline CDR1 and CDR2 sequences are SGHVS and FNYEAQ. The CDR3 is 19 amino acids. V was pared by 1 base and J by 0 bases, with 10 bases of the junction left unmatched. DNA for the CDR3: TGTGCCAGCAGCTTAGTGAGACAGGGGGTGGCAGGCTCTGGAAACACCATATATTTT. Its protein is CASSLVRQGVAGSGNTIYF.

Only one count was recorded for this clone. The CDR3 is CASSLRDLSPGSYYNEQFF. The DNA for the CDR3 is TGTGCCAGCAGCTTAAGGGATCTGTCACCGGGGAGTTATTACAATGAGCAGTTCTTC. The genes are TRBV11-2 and TRBJ2-1; the D gene is possibly TRBD2 (5 bases). CDR3 length: 19 amino acids. Germline V gene sequence: CDR1 SGHAT, CDR2 FQNNGV. Trimming took 2 bases from V and 4 from J, leaving 24 bases between them.

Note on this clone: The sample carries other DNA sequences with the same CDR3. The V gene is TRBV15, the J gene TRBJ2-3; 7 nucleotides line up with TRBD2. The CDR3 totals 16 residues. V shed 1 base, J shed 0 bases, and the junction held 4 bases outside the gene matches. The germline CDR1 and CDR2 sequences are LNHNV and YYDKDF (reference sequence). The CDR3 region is CATSRVRGTSTDTQYF. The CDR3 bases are TGTGCCACCAGCAGAGTGCGGGGGACTAGCACAGATACGCAGTATTTT.

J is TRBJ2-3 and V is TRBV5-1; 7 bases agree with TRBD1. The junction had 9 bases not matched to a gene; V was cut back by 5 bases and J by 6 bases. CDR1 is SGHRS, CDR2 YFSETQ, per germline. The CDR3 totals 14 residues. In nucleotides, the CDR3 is TGCGCCAGCAGAGTCGGGACAGATCTTGATACGCAGTATTTT. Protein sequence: CASRVGTDLDTQYF.

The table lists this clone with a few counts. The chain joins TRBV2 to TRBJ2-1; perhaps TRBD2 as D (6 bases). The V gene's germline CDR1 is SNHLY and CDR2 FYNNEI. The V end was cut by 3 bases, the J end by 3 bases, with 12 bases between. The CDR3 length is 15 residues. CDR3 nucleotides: TGTGCCAGCAGTGAGTTGAGCGGGCTCTACAATGAGCAGTTCTTC. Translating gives CASSELSGLYNEQFF.

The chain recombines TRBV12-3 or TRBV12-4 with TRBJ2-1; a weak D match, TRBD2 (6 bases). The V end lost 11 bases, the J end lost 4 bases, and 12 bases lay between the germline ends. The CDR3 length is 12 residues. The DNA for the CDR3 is TGTGCCGGCGGGGTGGGTTACAATGAGCAGTTCTTC. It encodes CAGGVGYNEQFF.

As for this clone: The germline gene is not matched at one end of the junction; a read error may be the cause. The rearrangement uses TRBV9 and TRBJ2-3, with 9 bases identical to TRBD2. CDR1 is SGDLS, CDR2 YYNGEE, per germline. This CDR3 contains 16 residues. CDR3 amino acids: CASSAQGLAGPPWEDF. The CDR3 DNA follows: TGTGCCAGCAGCGCCCAGGGACTAGCCGGACCCCCCTGGGAGGATTTT.

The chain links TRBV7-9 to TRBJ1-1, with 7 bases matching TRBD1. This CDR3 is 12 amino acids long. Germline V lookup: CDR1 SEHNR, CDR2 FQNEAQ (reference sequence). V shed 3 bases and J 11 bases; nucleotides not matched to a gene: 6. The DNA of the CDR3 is TGTGCCAGCAGCTTTCGGACAGGTACGGCTTTCTTT. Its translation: CASSFRTGTAFF.

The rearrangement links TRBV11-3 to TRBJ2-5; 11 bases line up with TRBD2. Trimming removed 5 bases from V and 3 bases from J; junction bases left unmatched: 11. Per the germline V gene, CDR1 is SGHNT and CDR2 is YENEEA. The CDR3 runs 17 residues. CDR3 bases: TGTGCCAGCAGCGCCTACGCGCCGGGACTAGCGGAAGAGACCCAGTACTTC. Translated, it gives CASSAYAPGLAEETQYF. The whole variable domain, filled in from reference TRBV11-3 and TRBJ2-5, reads EAGVVQSPRYKIIEKKQPVAFWCNPISGHNTLYWYLQNLGQGPELLIRYENEEAVDDSQLPKDRFSAERLKGVDSTLKIQPAELGDSAVYLCASSAYAPGLAEETQYFGPGTRLLVL.

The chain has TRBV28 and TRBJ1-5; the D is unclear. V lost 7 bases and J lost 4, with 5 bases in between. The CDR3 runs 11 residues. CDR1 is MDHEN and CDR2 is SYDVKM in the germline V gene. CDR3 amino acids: CASTTNQPQHF. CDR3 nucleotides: TGTGCCAGCACCACAAATCAGCCCCAGCATTTT.

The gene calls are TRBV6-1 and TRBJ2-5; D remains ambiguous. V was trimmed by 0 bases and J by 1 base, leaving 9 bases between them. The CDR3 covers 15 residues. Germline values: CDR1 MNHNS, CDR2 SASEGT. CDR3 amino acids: CASSEAAPPQETQYF. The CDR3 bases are TGTGCCAGCAGTGAAGCGGCCCCACCCCAAGAGACCCAGTACTTC.

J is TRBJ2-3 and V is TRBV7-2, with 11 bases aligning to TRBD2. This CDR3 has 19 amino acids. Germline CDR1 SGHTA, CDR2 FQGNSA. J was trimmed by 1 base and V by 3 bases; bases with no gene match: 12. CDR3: CASSFPSKKTSGGTDTQYF. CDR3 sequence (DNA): TGTGCCAGCAGCTTCCCTAGTAAAAAGACTAGCGGGGGCACAGATACGCAGTATTTT.

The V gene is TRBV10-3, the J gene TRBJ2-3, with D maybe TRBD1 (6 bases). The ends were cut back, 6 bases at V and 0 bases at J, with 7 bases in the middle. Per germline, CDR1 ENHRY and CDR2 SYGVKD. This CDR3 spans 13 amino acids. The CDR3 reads CAIRTGSTDTQYF. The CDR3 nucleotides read TGTGCCATCAGGACAGGTAGCACAGATACGCAGTATTTT.

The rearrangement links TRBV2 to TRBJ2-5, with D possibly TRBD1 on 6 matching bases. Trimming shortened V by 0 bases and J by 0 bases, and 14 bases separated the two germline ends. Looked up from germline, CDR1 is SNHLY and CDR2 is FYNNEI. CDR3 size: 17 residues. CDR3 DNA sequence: TGTGCCAGCAGTGAAGCCAGGGGCTACGGGGACCAAGAGACCCAGTACTTC. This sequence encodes CASSEARGYGDQETQYF.